The clone carrying this T cell receptor (beta chain) has a handful of counts. Its antigen remains unidentified. The V gene lost 4 bases and the J gene lost 3 bases, with 7 bases spanning the gap. Germline assignment: CDR1 SEHNR and CDR2 FQNEAQ (reference sequence). The CDR3 covers 12 residues. The record originates from a study of beta chain features in type 1 diabetes. Overall study findings and caveats: Shorter TCRB CDR3s, moderately but significantly so, marked every one of the four CD4+ subsets in Type 1 diabetes patients.

TCRB transcripts that were expressed got sequenced, as all of the isolated RNA had been reverse transcribed. Measured with immunoSEQ multiplex PCR; TCRdb has only the in-frame clones, and not every one. The sample lists fewer than 300,000 clones, about a fifth occurring once. The rearrangement links TRBV7-9 to TRBJ2-7; the D is unclear. Sequencing was done on a sample of naive CD4+ T cells from blood. This sequence originates from a middle-aged woman with type 1 diabetes. The CDR3, as DNA: TGTGCCAGCAGCTACCCCGGCTACGAGCAGTACTTC. Translation gives CASSYPGYEQYF. The whole variable domain, remainder taken from reference TRBV7-9 and TRBJ2-7, is DTGVSQNPRHKITKRGQNVTFRCDPISEHNRLYWYRQTLGQGPEFLTYFQNEAQLEKSRLLSDRFSAERPKGSFSTLEIQRTEQGDSAMYLCASSYPGYEQYFGPGTRLTVT.